The rows below give T cell receptor beta chains drawn from one sample of a study of T cell repertoires in cytomegalovirus infection. TCRdb re-called the reads through MiXCR, storing one row per CDR3 protein. Of around 130,000 distinct CDR3 sequences detected, 7.5% to 9% appear once; the ten largest clones hold about 9.5%. Sequencing was done on a sample of PBMCs. Receptors were obtained from a human donor in good health (CMV status not recorded). Some clones in this sample may be carry-over from other donors' samples. Each CDR3 is given with its conserved first and last residue. Each record gives: V gene, D gene, clone size, J gene, CDR3 protein, CDR3 DNA. D genes are given only for firm matches. Expanded clones get a size class; other rows say once, few or many, or leave the size out.

>TRBV2|-|few|TRBJ1-6
CASSALGQAVVGSPLHF
TGTGCCAGCAGTGCGCTCGGCCAGGCCGTAGTGGGATCACCCCTCCACTTT
>TRBV7-9|-|-|TRBJ1-1
CASSRARVNTEAFF
TGTGCCAGCAGCAGGGCACGGGTGAACACTGAAGCTTTCTTT
>TRBV20-1|-|few|TRBJ1-5
CSARGVINQPQHF
TGCAGTGCTAGAGGGGTAATCAATCAGCCCCAGCATTTT
>TRBV7-8|-|many|TRBJ2-2
CASSLLKNTGELFF
TGTGCCAGCAGCTTACTAAAAAACACCGGGGAGCTGTTTTTT
>TRBV6-1|TRBD1|many|TRBJ2-6
CASSFYRGRGANVLTF
TGTGCCAGCAGTTTCTACAGGGGGCGCGGGGCCAACGTCCTGACTTTC
>TRBV12-3/TRBV12-4|-|-|TRBJ2-1
CASSLKISQPYNEQFF
TGTGCCAGCAGTTTAAAGATATCCCAGCCCTACAATGAGCAGTTCTTC
>TRBV7-6|-|many|TRBJ2-3
CASSQRPSTSTDTQYF
TGTGCCAGCAGCCAACGACCCTCTACTAGCACAGATACGCAGTATTTT
>TRBV7-2|TRBD2|medium-sized|TRBJ2-7
CASSLAGGDSYEQYF
TGTGCCAGCAGCTTAGCCGGGGGGGACTCCTACGAGCAGTACTTC
>TRBV7-9|-|many|TRBJ2-3
CASSLVSDTQYF
TGTGCCAGCAGCTTAGTCTCAGATACGCAGTATTTT
>TRBV25-1|TRBD2|-|TRBJ2-1
CASAPGGGDEQFF
TGTGCCAGCGCACCGGGCGGGGGGGATGAGCAGTTCTTC
>TRBV27|-|few|TRBJ1-1
CASSSSLGTEAFF
-
>TRBV29-1|-|many|TRBJ1-1
CSVLTPLGTEAFF
TGCAGCGTCTTGACACCCTTGGGAACTGAAGCTTTCTTT
>TRBV11-3|-|many|TRBJ2-1
CASSLVFGRGVNNEQFF
TGTGCCAGCAGCTTAGTATTTGGCAGGGGGGTGAACAATGAGCAGTTCTTC
>TRBV27|TRBD1|many|TRBJ2-7
CASSTKTGGKYEQYF
TGTGCCAGCAGTACAAAGACAGGGGGGAAATACGAGCAGTACTTC
>TRBV6-8|-|-|TRBJ1-1
CASKKAGRTEAFF
TGTGCCAGCAAGAAGGCGGGTAGGACTGAAGCTTTCTTT
>TRBV15|TRBD2|few|TRBJ2-1
CATSGLAGSSYNEQFF
TGTGCCACCAGCGGACTAGCGGGGAGCTCCTACAATGAGCAGTTCTTC
>TRBV12-3/TRBV12-4|TRBD1|many|TRBJ1-1
CASSNPGQGYTEAFF
TGTGCCAGCAGCAACCCGGGACAGGGGTACACTGAAGCTTTCTTT
>TRBV28|TRBD1|many|TRBJ1-4
CASSYKDRPTREKLFF
TGTGCCAGCAGTTATAAGGACAGGCCAACCCGGGAAAAACTGTTTTTT
>TRBV5-1|TRBD1|few|TRBJ1-2
CASSTGGRAGYTF
TGCGCCAGCAGCACAGGGGGAAGAGCTGGCTACACCTTC
>TRBV20-1|-|many|TRBJ1-1
CSARDPLSTTNTEAFF
TGCAGTGCTAGAGATCCTCTTTCCACGACGAACACTGAAGCTTTCTTT
>TRBV7-9|-|many|TRBJ2-7
CASSSPSLTNAYEQYF
TGTGCCAGCAGCTCTCCATCGTTAACAAACGCCTACGAGCAGTACTTC
>TRBV7-2|-|many|TRBJ2-2
CASQSYPGELFF
TGTGCCAGTCAATCTTATCCCGGGGAGCTGTTTTTT
>TRBV28|-|many|TRBJ2-1
CASSLISSSEQFF
TGTGCCAGCAGTTTAATATCCAGCAGTGAGCAGTTCTTC
>TRBV7-2|-|many|TRBJ2-5
CASSPRYQETQYF
TGTGCCAGCAGCCCCCGGTATCAAGAGACCCAGTACTTC
>TRBV20-1|-|few|TRBJ2-1
CSASVGHNEQFF
TGCAGTGCTAGTGTGGGACACAACGAGCAGTTCTTC
>TRBV7-2|-|many|TRBJ1-3
CASSSSILPGTGNTIYF
TGTGCCAGCAGCTCTAGTATCCTTCCAGGGACTGGAAACACCATATATTTT
>TRBV7-8|TRBD2|many|TRBJ2-1
CASSLLPGGQFF
TGTGCCAGCAGCCTCCTCCCGGGGGGGCAGTTCTTC
>TRBV28|-|many|TRBJ1-5
CASSLLKRLSNQPQHF
TGTGCCAGCAGTCTTTTAAAAAGGTTGAGCAATCAGCCCCAGCATTTT
>TRBV19|-|many|TRBJ1-2
CASSPRLRQSEGYTF
TGTGCCAGTAGTCCGAGGCTGCGGCAGTCTGAAGGCTACACCTTC
>TRBV12-3/TRBV12-4|TRBD1|many|TRBJ1-2
CASSLAGTGGSGYTF
TGTGCCAGCAGTTTAGCCGGGACAGGCGGGTCTGGCTACACCTTC
>TRBV14|TRBD1|many|TRBJ2-7
CASSAPGQGSYEQYF
TGTGCCAGCAGCGCTCCGGGACAGGGGTCCTACGAGCAGTACTTC
>TRBV15|TRBD2|many|TRBJ2-7
CATSRVMPSGTRSGEQYF
TGTGCCACCAGCAGAGTTATGCCAAGCGGGACTAGGAGTGGCGAGCAGTACTTC
>TRBV7-8|TRBD1|many|TRBJ1-3
CASSPGTGAGNTIYF
TGTGCCAGCAGCCCAGGGACAGGGGCTGGAAACACCATATATTTT
>TRBV12-5|-|many|TRBJ1-1
CASRWEGSTEAFF
TGTGCTAGCCGTTGGGAGGGGAGTACTGAAGCTTTCTTT
>TRBV28|TRBD2|many|TRBJ2-2
CASKLRGGPGAGELFF
TGTGCCAGCAAACTCCGCGGGGGGCCAGGCGCCGGGGAGCTGTTTTTT
>TRBV5-1|TRBD1|many|TRBJ1-6
CASSPTRTGNSPLHF
TGCGCCAGCAGCCCTACAAGGACAGGCAATTCACCCCTCCACTTT
>TRBV10-3|TRBD1|many|TRBJ1-2
CAISDPTGFHGYTF
TGTGCCATCAGTGACCCGACAGGGTTTCATGGCTACACCTTC
>TRBV24-1|-|many|TRBJ2-2
CATSALPTGNTGELFF
TGTGCCACCAGTGCCCTACCGACAGGGAACACCGGGGAGCTGTTTTTT
>TRBV7-9|-|many|TRBJ1-4
CASSQEVEKLFF
TGTGCCAGCAGTCAAGAGGTCGAAAAACTGTTTTTT
>TRBV28|TRBD1|many|TRBJ1-2
CASSFSSGGDGYTF
TGTGCCAGCAGTTTTAGTTCAGGGGGCGATGGCTACACCTTC
>TRBV20-1|-|-|TRBJ2-5
CSARAPEGLETQYF
TGCAGTGCTAGAGCCCCTGAGGGGTTGGAGACCCAGTACTTC
>TRBV12-3/TRBV12-4|-|-|TRBJ1-5
CASNYSPSNQPQHF
TGTGCCAGCAACTACAGTCCTAGCAATCAGCCCCAGCATTTT
>TRBV28|-|few|TRBJ2-2
CASSGSPTGELFF
TGTGCCAGCAGTGGCAGCCCCACCGGGGAGCTGTTTTTT
>TRBV7-2|TRBD2|many|TRBJ2-3
CASSLAPRGGSTDTQYF
TGTGCCAGCAGCTTAGCCCCGCGGGGGGGCTCCACAGATACGCAGTATTTT
>TRBV29-1|TRBD2|few|TRBJ2-1
CSVRTSGGNEQFF
TGCAGCGTGAGGACTAGCGGGGGCAATGAGCAGTTCTTC
>TRBV7-2|-|many|TRBJ1-3
CASSSVTVSSGNTIYF
TGTGCCAGCAGCTCAGTTACCGTGAGCTCTGGAAACACCATATATTTT
>TRBV20-1|TRBD1|-|TRBJ1-4
CSARDYGTGGDENEKLFF
TGCAGTGCTAGAGATTACGGGACAGGGGGCGATGAGAATGAAAAACTGTTTTTT
>TRBV25-1|-|many|TRBJ2-1
CASSTARGTYNEQFF
TGTGCCAGCAGTACAGCGCGGGGAACCTACAATGAGCAGTTCTTC
>TRBV2|-|many|TRBJ1-2
CASRLDSYGYTF
TGTGCCAGCAGGTTGGACAGCTATGGCTACACCTTC
>TRBV6-2/TRBV6-3|-|many|TRBJ2-7
CASSYSVSYEQYF
TGTGCCAGCAGTTACTCCGTTTCCTACGAGCAGTACTTC
>TRBV11-2|-|many|TRBJ2-3
CASSGDPTDTQYF
TGTGCCAGCAGCGGGGACCCCACAGATACGCAGTATTTT
>TRBV7-9|-|many|TRBJ2-4
CASSLLHGNIQYF
TGTGCCAGCAGCTTATTACACGGAAACATTCAGTACTTC
>TRBV11-2|-|few|TRBJ2-1
CASSLGVIRAATYNEQFF
TGTGCCAGCAGCTTAGGTGTAATACGGGCAGCTACCTACAATGAGCAGTTCTTC
>TRBV29-1|TRBD1|many|TRBJ2-1
CSVERGDSRDRYGEQFF
TGCAGCGTTGAAAGGGGGGACTCCCGGGACAGGTATGGTGAGCAGTTCTTC
>TRBV5-1|TRBD2|few|TRBJ2-3
CASSSGGVGTDTQYF
TGCGCCAGCAGCTCGGGGGGGGTTGGAACAGATACGCAGTATTTT
>TRBV7-9|TRBD1|-|TRBJ2-7
CASSLPGTGYHEQYF
TGTGCCAGCAGCTTACCCGGGACAGGGTACCACGAGCAGTACTTC